Presented here are 15 T cell receptor beta chains from one specimen sequenced in a study of CD8+CD57+ T cells in acquired aplastic anemia. CDR3 and TCR beta VDJ profiling relied on a genomic DNA template. TCRdb used MiXCR to reprocess the reads, holding one entry per CDR3 protein. The sample carries about 190,000 distinct CDR3 sequences, roughly 56% recorded once. The specimen sequenced was sorted CD4+, CD8+, or CD8+CD57+ T cells (not recorded which) from PBMCs. Receptor source: a human donor in good health, serving as a control.

This chain connects TRBV20-1 to TRBJ1-6, with TRBD1 matching over 7 bases. Germline values: CDR1 DFQATT, CDR2 SNEGSKA (reference sequence). The J segment lost 9 bases and the V segment lost 8 bases, leaving 7 bases of the junction unmatched. The CDR3 extends over 12 amino acids. In DNA, the CDR3 is TGCAGTACAGGGGCAGGGGGTTCACCCCTCCACTTT. This encodes CSTGAGGSPLHF.

This clonotype occurred many times. The gene calls are TRBV7-9 and TRBJ2-7, with D unclear. The CDR3 runs 14 residues. Looked up from germline, CDR1 is SEHNR and CDR2 is FQNEAQ (reference sequence). The V gene lost 7 bases and the J gene lost 7 bases, with 20 bases spanning the gap. DNA of the CDR3: TGTGCCAGCACCTGGGCCTCCCGGCTAGGGGAGCAGTACTTC. It codes for CASTWASRLGEQYF. Filled out from reference TRBV7-9 and TRBJ2-7, the complete variable domain reads DTGVSQNPRHKITKRGQNVTFRCDPISEHNRLYWYRQTLGQGPEFLTYFQNEAQLEKSRLLSDRFSAERPKGSFSTLEIQRTEQGDSAMYLCASTWASRLGEQYFGPGTRLTVT.

This clonotype was recorded many times. The gene calls are TRBV7-9 and TRBJ1-1; D ambiguous. The CDR3 sequence is 13 residues long. Per the germline V gene, CDR1 is SEHNR and CDR2 is FQNEAQ (reference sequence). V shed 3 bases and J shed 0 bases, with 5 bases lying between them. CDR3 amino acids: CASSFQMNTEAFF. The CDR3 nucleotides are TGTGCCAGCAGCTTCCAGATGAACACTGAAGCTTTCTTT.

The chain employs TRBV10-3 and TRBJ1-4, with 7 bases aligning to TRBD1. The V segment lost 10 bases and the J segment 4 bases; nucleotides outside the gene matches: 6. Looked up from germline, CDR1 is ENHRY and CDR2 is SYGVKD. This CDR3 contains 13 residues. The CDR3 loop reads CATQTGVNEKLFF. The CDR3 DNA follows: TGTGCCACCCAAACAGGGGTTAATGAAAAACTGTTTTTT.

The rearrangement uses TRBV7-9 and TRBJ2-1; 7 bases are a match to TRBD2. The CDR3 has 14 residues. CDR1 and CDR2 (germline): SEHNR, FQNEAQ (reference sequence). V was pared by 6 bases and J by 9 bases, with 11 bases of the junction left unmatched. CDR3 protein: CASSPIGGSSEQFF. CDR3 nucleotide sequence: TGTGCCAGCAGTCCCATAGGCGGGAGTTCTGAGCAGTTCTTC.

To note about this clonotype: Since no conserved phenylalanine or tryptophan closes the CDR3, a read error is the likely cause. The DNA is left out, because the CDR3 cannot be placed on it with certainty; the CDR3 is given as TCRdb lists it. V usage is TRBV7-2 and J usage is TRBJ2-5; TRBD1 reflects the table's D call only, with no check against the DNA. The CDR3 numbers 17 amino acids, ends counted. The germline V gene encodes CDR1 SGHTA and CDR2 FQGNSA. CDR3: CASSYPQGGNYGYTFGS.

This clonotype showed up many times. The chain couples TRBV28 to TRBJ2-7, with D tentatively TRBD1 or TRBD2 (5 bases each). V was shortened by 5 bases and J by 2 bases, with 13 bases between the two germline ends. Germline assignment: CDR1 MDHEN and CDR2 SYDVKM. This CDR3 has 14 amino acids. The chain's CDR3 is CASSPGTETYEQYF. CDR3 DNA sequence: TGTGCCAGCAGTCCTGGGACCGAGACCTACGAGCAGTACTTC.

This clonotype was detected ten times or more. The CDR3 coding sequence is TGTGCCAGCAGTTACTGGGGTGGGGCCCCCTACGAGCAGTACTTC. This gives the protein CASSYWGGAPYEQYF. V is TRBV6-2 or TRBV6-3 and J is TRBJ2-7; tentatively, D is TRBD1 (5 bases). V shed 1 base and J shed 2 bases, with 12 bases lying between them. The CDR3 consists of 15 residues. Looked up from germline, CDR1 is MNHEY and CDR2 is SVGEGT.

The table lists this clonotype with many counts. The chain links TRBV19 to TRBJ1-1, with 7 bases aligning to TRBD1. Germline CDR1 LNHDA, CDR2 SQIVND (reference sequence). The CDR3 totals 15 residues. The ends lost 1 base at V and 1 base at J; junction bases unmatched: 3. The CDR3 DNA reads as TGTGCCAGTAGTATAGGCCAGGGGGGGAACACTGAAGCTTTCTTT. Its protein is CASSIGQGGNTEAFF.

The chain combines TRBV9 with TRBJ2-5; 9 bases are a match to TRBD1. CDR1 SGDLS and CDR2 YYNGEE come from the germline V gene. J lost 4 bases, V lost 0 bases, and 13 bases had no gene match. The CDR3 has 18 residues. As DNA, the CDR3 is TGTGCCAGCAGCGTAGGAGCCCTCCCGGGACAGGGTAGAGAGACCCAGTACTTC. Translating it yields CASSVGALPGQGRETQYF.

This clonotype was seen a handful of times. The chain uses TRBV25-1 and TRBJ1-2, with D hard to call. CDR1 is MGHDK, CDR2 SYGVNS, per germline. The CDR3 sequence is 13 residues long. V was trimmed by 5 bases and J by 7 bases, leaving 14 bases between them. CDR3 residues: CASSQVESGGYTF. CDR3 in DNA: TGTGCCAGCAGTCAGGTCGAATCAGGTGGCTACACCTTC.

V usage is TRBV20-1 and J usage is TRBJ2-7, with D perhaps TRBD2 (5 bases). CDR3 length: 12 residues. In germline, CDR1 is DFQATT, CDR2 SNEGSKA (reference sequence). V gave up 6 bases and J gave up 7 bases, with 16 bases separating them. The CDR3 reads CSAPGLIGEQYF. The CDR3 nucleotides are TGCAGTGCACCAGGACTTATCGGTGAGCAGTACTTC.

This chain uses TRBV19 with TRBJ1-5; 7 nucleotides align to TRBD1. V lost 5 bases to trimming and J lost 2 bases; unmatched junction nucleotides: 6. The germline V gene has CDR1 LNHDA and CDR2 SQIVND (reference sequence). CDR3 length: 15 residues. The CDR3 nucleotides are TGTGCCAGTAGTGAGGGGGCGAGAGGCAATCAGCCCCAGCATTTT. Its translation is CASSEGARGNQPQHF.

This clonotype showed up many times. The chain has TRBV4-3 and TRBJ2-3, with 10 positions matching TRBD1. From germline, CDR1 is LGHNA and CDR2 YSLEER. The CDR3 extends over 15 amino acids. Losses at the gene ends were 3 bases for V and 4 bases for J; bases not matched to a gene: 4. DNA of the CDR3: TGCGCCAGCAGCCATGGACAGGGGGGCGCAGATACGCAGTATTTT. This gives the protein CASSHGQGGADTQYF.

In this sample, this clonotype turned up many times. The genes are TRBV5-1 and TRBJ1-1; D possibly corresponds to TRBD1 (5 bases). Germline V gene data show CDR1 as SGHRS and CDR2 as YFSETQ. The length of the CDR3 is 13 residues. With 3 bases removed from V and 5 bases from J, the gap between germline ends came to 11 bases. CDR3 amino acids: CASSSEGETEAFF. As DNA, the CDR3 is TGCGCCAGCAGCTCGGAAGGGGAAACTGAAGCTTTCTTT.